The 15 T cell receptor beta chains presented below share a single source sample, sequenced in a study of blood T cell repertoires in COVID-19. Measured with immunoSEQ multiplex PCR; TCRdb has only the in-frame clones, and not every one. The table lists about 200,000 clones, roughly 80% of them singletons. Sequenced input: peripheral blood. These receptors originate from a woman of 80 years or more with acute or convalescent COVID-19.

This clone was detected only once. J is TRBJ2-3 and V is TRBV28, with TRBD1 identical over 7 bases. V shed 6 bases and J 1 base; nucleotides not matched to a gene: 1. Germline CDR1 MDHEN, CDR2 SYDVKM. The CDR3 loop spans 13 amino acids. This CDR3 reads CASRDRGTDTQYF. The CDR3 DNA reads as TGTGCCAGCAGAGACAGGGGCACAGATACGCAGTATTTT.

V and J are TRBV12-3 or TRBV12-4 and TRBJ2-7, with 11 bases lining up with TRBD2. The CDR3 is 12 amino acids. The ends lost 7 bases at V and 5 bases at J; junction bases unmatched: 1. In DNA form, the CDR3 reads TGTGCCAGCAAGACTAGCGGGGACGAGCAGTACTTC. It specifies CASKTSGDEQYF.

The genes are TRBV12-5 and TRBJ2-3; 11 bases are shared with TRBD2. V shed 5 bases and J 2 bases; nucleotides not matched to a gene: 6. CDR1 is LGHNT, CDR2 FRNRAP, per germline. The CDR3 sequence is 16 residues long. CDR3 bases: TGTGCTAGTGGTCCCGGACTAGCGGGCTTCACAGATACGCAGTATTTT. Translation gives CASGPGLAGFTDTQYF. Full variable domain (rest looked up from reference TRBV12-5 and TRBJ2-3): DARVTQTPRHKVTEMGQEVTMRCQPILGHNTVFWYRQTMMQGLELLAYFRNRAPLDDSGMPKDRFSAEMPDATLATLKIQPSEPRDSAVYFCASGPGLAGFTDTQYFGPGTRLTVL.

The chain uses TRBV7-8 and TRBJ2-7; 7 nucleotides line up with TRBD1. The CDR3 is made up of 12 amino acids. Germline V gene sequence: CDR1 SGHVS, CDR2 FQNEAQ. Unmatched junction bases numbered 1, after V lost 5 bases and J lost 3 bases. The DNA of the CDR3 is TGTGCCAGCAGCCAGGGGGACTACGAGCAGTACTTC. Its translation: CASSQGDYEQYF.

This clone was seen ten or more times. The gene calls are TRBV29-1 and TRBJ2-2; 8 bases line up with TRBD1. The J segment lost 3 bases and the V segment lost 1 base, leaving 7 bases of the junction unmatched. The CDR3 consists of 16 residues. Germline V gene lookup returns CDR1 SQVTM and CDR2 ANQGSEA. This chain's CDR3 is CSVEARAGGYTGELFF. CDR3 sequence (DNA): TGCAGCGTTGAAGCCCGGGCAGGGGGCTACACCGGGGAGCTGTTTTTT.

The sample holds a few counts of this clone. The chain couples TRBV9 to TRBJ1-1; 7 bases match TRBD1. The CDR3 length is 13 residues. Losses at the gene ends were 3 bases for V and 5 bases for J; bases not matched to a gene: 4. Germline values: CDR1 SGDLS, CDR2 YYNGEE. Here the CDR3 DNA reads TGTGCCAGCAGCGCTAGGGACAGAACTGAAGCTTTCTTT. This sequence encodes CASSARDRTEAFF.

V is TRBV3-1 (or the pseudogene TRBV3-2) and J is TRBJ1-1, with 9 positions matching TRBD1. Looked up from germline, CDR1 is LGHDT and CDR2 is YNNKEL (reference sequence). After removal of 4 bases from V and 10 bases from J, the junction contained 7 bases not matched to a gene. The CDR3 is 13 residues long. The CDR3 DNA reads TGTGCCAGCAGCCCAAGGGACAGGGTAAGAGCTTTCTTT. Its protein product is CASSPRDRVRAFF.

A word on this clone: The sample holds other DNA sequences that translate to the same CDR3. This chain joins TRBV5-1 and TRBJ1-5; 11 nucleotides align to TRBD1. Germline values: CDR1 SGHRS, CDR2 YFSETQ. Germline trimming cut 0 bases from V and 7 bases from J; bases unmatched to any gene: 3. The CDR3 consists of 15 residues. The CDR3 is CASSLEGQGGQPQHF. For the CDR3, the DNA is TGCGCCAGCAGCTTGGAGGGACAGGGGGGGCAGCCCCAGCATTTT.

This sequence joins TRBV19 and TRBJ1-1; weak D call: TRBD1 (6 bases). The CDR3 is 13 residues long. Germline V gene lookup returns CDR1 LNHDA and CDR2 SQIVND (reference sequence). Trimming took 5 bases from V and 6 from J, leaving 13 bases between them. The CDR3 spells CASSVQGLAEAFF. The CDR3 DNA reads as TGTGCCAGTAGTGTACAGGGATTGGCTGAAGCTTTCTTT.

This sequence joins TRBV7-7 and TRBJ2-5; TRBD1 matches at 7 bases. V was pared by 1 base and J by 1 base, with 3 bases of the junction left unmatched. Germline loops: CDR1 SSHAT, CDR2 FNYEAQ (reference sequence). CDR3 length equals 15 residues. CDR3 sequence (DNA): TGTGCCAGCAGCTTAGAAGCAGGGGGCCAAGAGACCCAGTACTTC. Amino acids: CASSLEAGGQETQYF.

V is TRBV9 and J is TRBJ2-2; 10 bases align to TRBD2. The germline CDR1 and CDR2 sequences are SGDLS and YYNGEE. The ends lost 3 bases at V and 1 base at J; junction bases unmatched: 6. The CDR3 is 17 residues long. The CDR3 loop reads CASSETLAGGNTGELFF. CDR3 nucleotide sequence: TGTGCCAGCAGCGAAACTTTAGCGGGGGGGAACACCGGGGAGCTGTTTTTT.

The genes are TRBV19 and TRBJ1-5; D uncertain. Germline V gene sequence: CDR1 LNHDA, CDR2 SQIVND (reference sequence). This CDR3 has 15 residues. V lost 7 bases to trimming and J lost 1 base, with 14 bases between them. CDR3 residues: CASNTAGGSNQPQHF. DNA for the CDR3: TGTGCCAGTAACACGGCAGGCGGGAGCAATCAGCCCCAGCATTTT.

The chain uses TRBV2 and TRBJ1-3; D perhaps matches TRBD1 (5 bases). CDR1 is SNHLY and CDR2 is FYNNEI in the germline V gene. This CDR3 contains 14 residues. Trimming stripped 4 bases from V and 2 bases from J, with 9 bases between. This chain's CDR3 is CASSGTFAGNTIYF. The DNA of the CDR3 is TGTGCCAGCAGTGGGACATTCGCTGGAAACACCATATATTTT.

The rearrangement joins TRBV2 to TRBJ1-2; the match to TRBD1 covers 7 bases. The trim removed 6 bases at V and 8 bases at J, leaving 6 bases unmatched. Per the germline V gene, CDR1 is SNHLY and CDR2 is FYNNEI. The CDR3 has 12 residues. The CDR3 nucleotides read TGTGCCAGCAGGGAGGGGGCGGGAGGCTACACCTTC. It specifies CASREGAGGYTF.

The V gene is TRBV12-3 or TRBV12-4, the J gene TRBJ1-5, with D hard to call. Trimming pared 7 bases from V and 4 bases from J, leaving 8 bases between. CDR3 length: 12 residues. The CDR3 spells CASTRGNQPQHF. In DNA, the CDR3 is TGTGCCAGCACCCGGGGTAATCAGCCCCAGCATTTT.